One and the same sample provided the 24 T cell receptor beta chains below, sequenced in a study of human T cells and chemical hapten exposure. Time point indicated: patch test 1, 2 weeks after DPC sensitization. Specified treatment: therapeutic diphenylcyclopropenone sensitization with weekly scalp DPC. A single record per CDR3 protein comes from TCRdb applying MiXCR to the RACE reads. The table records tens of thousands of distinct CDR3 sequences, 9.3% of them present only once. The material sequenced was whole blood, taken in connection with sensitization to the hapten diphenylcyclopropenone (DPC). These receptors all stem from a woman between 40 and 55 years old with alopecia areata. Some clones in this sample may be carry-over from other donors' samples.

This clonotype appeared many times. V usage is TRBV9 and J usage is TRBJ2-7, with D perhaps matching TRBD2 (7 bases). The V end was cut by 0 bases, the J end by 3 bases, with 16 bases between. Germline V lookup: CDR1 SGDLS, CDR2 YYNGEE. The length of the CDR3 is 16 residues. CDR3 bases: TGTGCCAGCAGCGTAGAGGCGGGGGCCGCCAACTACGAGCAGTACTTC. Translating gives CASSVEAGAANYEQYF.

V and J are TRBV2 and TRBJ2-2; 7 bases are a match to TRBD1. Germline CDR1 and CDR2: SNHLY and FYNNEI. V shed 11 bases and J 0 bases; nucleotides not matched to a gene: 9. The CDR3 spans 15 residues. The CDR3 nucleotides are TGTGCCGTACCGGGACAGAGACCGAACACCGGGGAGCTGTTTTTT. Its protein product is CAVPGQRPNTGELFF.

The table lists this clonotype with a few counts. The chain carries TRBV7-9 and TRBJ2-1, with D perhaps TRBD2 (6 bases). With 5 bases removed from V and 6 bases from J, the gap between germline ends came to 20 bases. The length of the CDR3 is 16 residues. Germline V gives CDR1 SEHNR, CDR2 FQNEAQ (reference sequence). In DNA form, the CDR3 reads TGTGCCAGCAGCCCCCCCTGGAGCGGGCGCACCAATGAGCAGTTCTTC. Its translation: CASSPPWSGRTNEQFF.

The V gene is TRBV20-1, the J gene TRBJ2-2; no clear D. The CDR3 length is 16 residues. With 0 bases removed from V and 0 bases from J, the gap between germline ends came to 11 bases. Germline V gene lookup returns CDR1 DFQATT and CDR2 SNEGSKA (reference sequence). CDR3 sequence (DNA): TGCAGTGCTAGAGATCTGAACAGACCGAACACCGGGGAGCTGTTTTTT. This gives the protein CSARDLNRPNTGELFF.

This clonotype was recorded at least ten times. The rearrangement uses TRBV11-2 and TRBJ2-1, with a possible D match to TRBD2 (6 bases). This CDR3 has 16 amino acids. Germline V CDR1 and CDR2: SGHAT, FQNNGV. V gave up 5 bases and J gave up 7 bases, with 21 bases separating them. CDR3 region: CASSRAASRGKNEQFF. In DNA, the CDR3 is TGTGCCAGCAGCCGCGCTGCGTCGCGGGGCAAGAATGAGCAGTTCTTC.

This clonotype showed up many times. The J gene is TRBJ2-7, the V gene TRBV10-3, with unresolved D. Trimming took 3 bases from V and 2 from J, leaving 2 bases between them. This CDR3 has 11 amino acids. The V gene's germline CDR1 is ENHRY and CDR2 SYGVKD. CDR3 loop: CAISETYEQYF. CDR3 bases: TGTGCCATCAGTGAAACCTACGAGCAGTACTTC.

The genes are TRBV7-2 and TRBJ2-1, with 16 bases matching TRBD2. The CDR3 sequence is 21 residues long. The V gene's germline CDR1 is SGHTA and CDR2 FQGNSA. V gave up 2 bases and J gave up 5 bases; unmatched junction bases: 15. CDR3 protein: CASSLLLGTSGGAPGNNEQFF. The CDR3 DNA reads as TGTGCCAGCAGCTTACTACTCGGGACTAGCGGGGGGGCCCCGGGTAACAATGAGCAGTTCTTC.

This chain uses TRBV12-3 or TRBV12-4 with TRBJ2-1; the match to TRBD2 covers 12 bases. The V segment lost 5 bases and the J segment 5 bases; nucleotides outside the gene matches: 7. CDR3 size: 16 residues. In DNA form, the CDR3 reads TGTGCCAGCAGTCCCCTAGCGGGGGGGAATCACAATGAGCAGTTCTTC. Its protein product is CASSPLAGGNHNEQFF.

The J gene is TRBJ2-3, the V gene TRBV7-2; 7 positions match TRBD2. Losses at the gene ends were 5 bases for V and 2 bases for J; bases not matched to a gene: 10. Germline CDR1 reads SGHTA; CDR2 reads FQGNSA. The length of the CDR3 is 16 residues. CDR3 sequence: CASSPQLATATDTQYF. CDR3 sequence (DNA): TGTGCCAGCAGCCCCCAACTAGCGACGGCCACAGATACGCAGTATTTT. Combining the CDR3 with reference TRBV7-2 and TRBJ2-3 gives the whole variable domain GAGVSQSPSNKVTEKGKDVELRCDPISGHTALYWYRQSLGQGLEFLIYFQGNSAPDKSGLPSDRFSAERTGGSVSTLTIQRTQQEDSAVYLCASSPQLATATDTQYFGPGTRLTVL.

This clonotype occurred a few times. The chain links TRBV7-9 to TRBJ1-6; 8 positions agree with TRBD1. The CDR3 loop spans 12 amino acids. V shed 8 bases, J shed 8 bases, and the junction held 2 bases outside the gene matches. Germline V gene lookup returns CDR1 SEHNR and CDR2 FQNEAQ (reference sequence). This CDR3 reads CASQGAYSPLHF. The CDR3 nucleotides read TGTGCCAGCCAGGGGGCGTATTCACCCCTCCACTTT.

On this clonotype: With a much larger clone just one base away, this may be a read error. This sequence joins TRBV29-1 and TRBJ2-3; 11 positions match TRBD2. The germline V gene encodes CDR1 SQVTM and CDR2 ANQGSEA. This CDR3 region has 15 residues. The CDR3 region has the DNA TGCGGCGTTGAACTAGCGGGGGCCTTCACAGATACGCAGTATTTT. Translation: CGVELAGAFTDTQYF.

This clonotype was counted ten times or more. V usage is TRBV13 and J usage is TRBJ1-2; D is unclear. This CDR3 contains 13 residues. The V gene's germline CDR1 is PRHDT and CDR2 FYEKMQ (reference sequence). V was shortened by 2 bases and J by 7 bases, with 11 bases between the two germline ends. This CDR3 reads CASSLSHSSGYTF. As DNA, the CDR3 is TGTGCCAGCAGCTTATCCCATTCTTCTGGCTACACCTTC.

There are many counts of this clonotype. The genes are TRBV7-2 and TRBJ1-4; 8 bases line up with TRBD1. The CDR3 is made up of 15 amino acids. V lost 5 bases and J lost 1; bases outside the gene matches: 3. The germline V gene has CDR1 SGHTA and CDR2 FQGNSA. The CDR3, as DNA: TGTGCCAGCAGCGCAGGGGGCAGAACTAATGAAAAACTGTTTTTT. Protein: CASSAGGRTNEKLFF. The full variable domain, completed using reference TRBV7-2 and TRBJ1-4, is GAGVSQSPSNKVTEKGKDVELRCDPISGHTALYWYRQSLGQGLEFLIYFQGNSAPDKSGLPSDRFSAERTGGSVSTLTIQRTQQEDSAVYLCASSAGGRTNEKLFFGSGTQLSVL.

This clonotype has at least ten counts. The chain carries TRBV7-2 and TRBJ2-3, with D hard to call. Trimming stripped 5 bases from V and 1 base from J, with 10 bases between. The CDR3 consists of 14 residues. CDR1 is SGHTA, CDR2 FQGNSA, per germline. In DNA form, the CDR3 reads TGTGCCAGCAGCCAAGGACCAGGCACAGATACGCAGTATTTT. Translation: CASSQGPGTDTQYF.

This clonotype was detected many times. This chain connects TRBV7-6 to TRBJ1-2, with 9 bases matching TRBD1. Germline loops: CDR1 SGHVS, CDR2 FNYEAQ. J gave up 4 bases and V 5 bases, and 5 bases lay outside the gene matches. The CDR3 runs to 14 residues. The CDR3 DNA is TGTGCCAGCAGCATCGGACAGGGGTCCTATGGCTACACCTTC. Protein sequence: CASSIGQGSYGYTF.

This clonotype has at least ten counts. The CDR3 here is CASSPRDRGDSPLHF. Written as DNA, the CDR3 is TGTGCCAGCAGCCCCCGGGACAGGGGAGACTCACCCCTCCACTTT. The V and J genes are TRBV9 and TRBJ1-6; TRBD1 matches at 10 bases. V was clipped by 4 bases and J by 10 bases; unmatched bases: 8. Germline assignment: CDR1 SGDLS and CDR2 YYNGEE. The CDR3 covers 15 residues.

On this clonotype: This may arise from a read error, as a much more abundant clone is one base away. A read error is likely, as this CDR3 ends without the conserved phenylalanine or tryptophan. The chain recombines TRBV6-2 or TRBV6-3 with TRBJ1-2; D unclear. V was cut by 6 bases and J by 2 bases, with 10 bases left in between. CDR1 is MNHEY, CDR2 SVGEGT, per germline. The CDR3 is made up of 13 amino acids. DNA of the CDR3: TGTGCCAGCAGCCCGGAAGGGAACTATGGCTACACCCTC. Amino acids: CASSPEGNYGYTL.

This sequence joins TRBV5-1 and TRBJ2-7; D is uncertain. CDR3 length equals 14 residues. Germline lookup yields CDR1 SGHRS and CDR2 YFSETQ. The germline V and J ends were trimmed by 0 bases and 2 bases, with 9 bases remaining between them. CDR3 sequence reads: CASSLGEGAYEQYF. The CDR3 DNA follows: TGCGCCAGCAGCTTGGGGGAAGGAGCCTACGAGCAGTACTTC.

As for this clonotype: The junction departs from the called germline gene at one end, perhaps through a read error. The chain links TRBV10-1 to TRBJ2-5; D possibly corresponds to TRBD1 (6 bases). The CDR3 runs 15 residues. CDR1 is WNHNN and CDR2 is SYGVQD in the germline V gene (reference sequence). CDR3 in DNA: TGCGCCAGCAGGGAGTGGGGGCAGAAGCAAGAGACCCAGTACTTC. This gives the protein CASREWGQKQETQYF.

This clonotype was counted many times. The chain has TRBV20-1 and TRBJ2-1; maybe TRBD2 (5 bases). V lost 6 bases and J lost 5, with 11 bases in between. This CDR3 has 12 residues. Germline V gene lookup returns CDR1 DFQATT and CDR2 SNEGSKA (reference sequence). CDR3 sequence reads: CSAPKGDNEQFF. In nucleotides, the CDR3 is TGCAGTGCGCCGAAGGGAGACAATGAGCAGTTCTTC.

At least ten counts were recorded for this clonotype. The CDR3 sequence is CASSFTPGTTNYGYTF. The DNA for the CDR3 is TGTGCCAGCAGTTTTACCCCCGGGACAACTAACTATGGCTACACCTTC. This rearrangement joins TRBV27 to TRBJ1-2; weak D call: TRBD1 (6 bases). V was cut by 3 bases and J by 0 bases, with 14 bases left in between. Germline values: CDR1 MNHEY, CDR2 SMNVEV (reference sequence). The length of the CDR3 is 16 residues.

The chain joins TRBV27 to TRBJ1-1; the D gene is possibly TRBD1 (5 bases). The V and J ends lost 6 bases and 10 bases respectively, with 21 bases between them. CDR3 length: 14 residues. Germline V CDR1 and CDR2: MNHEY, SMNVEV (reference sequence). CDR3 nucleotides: TGTGCCAGCAGCCCCTCGGACACTCTCACCGGAGCTTTCTTT. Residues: CASSPSDTLTGAFF.

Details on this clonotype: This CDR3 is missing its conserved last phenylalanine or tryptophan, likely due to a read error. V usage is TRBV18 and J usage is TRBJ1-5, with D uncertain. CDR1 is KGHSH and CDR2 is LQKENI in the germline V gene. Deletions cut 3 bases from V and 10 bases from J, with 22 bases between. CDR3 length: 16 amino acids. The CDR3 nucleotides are TGTGCCAGCTCACCGACCCCCCGCGGGAGCCAAGAACCCCAGCATTCT. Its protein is CASSPTPRGSQEPQHS.

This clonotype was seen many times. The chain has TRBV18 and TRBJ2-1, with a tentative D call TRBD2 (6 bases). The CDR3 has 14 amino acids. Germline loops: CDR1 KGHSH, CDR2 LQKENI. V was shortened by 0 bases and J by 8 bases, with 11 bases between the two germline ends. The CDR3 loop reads CASSPPAGSDEQFF. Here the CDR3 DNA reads TGTGCCAGCTCACCACCGGCGGGGTCGGATGAGCAGTTCTTC.